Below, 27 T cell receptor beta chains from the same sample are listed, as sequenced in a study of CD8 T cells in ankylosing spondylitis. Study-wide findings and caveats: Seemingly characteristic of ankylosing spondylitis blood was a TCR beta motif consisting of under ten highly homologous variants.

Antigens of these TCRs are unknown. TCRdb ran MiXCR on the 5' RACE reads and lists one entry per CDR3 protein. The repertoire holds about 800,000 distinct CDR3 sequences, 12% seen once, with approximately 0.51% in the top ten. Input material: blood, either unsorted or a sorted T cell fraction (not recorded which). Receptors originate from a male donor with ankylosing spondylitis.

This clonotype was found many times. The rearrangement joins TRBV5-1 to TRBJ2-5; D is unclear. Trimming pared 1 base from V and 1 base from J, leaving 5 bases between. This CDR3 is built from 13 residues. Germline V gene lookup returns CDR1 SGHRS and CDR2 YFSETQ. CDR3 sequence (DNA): TGCGCCAGCAGCTTGTCCCCCCAAGAGACCCAGTACTTC. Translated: CASSLSPQETQYF.

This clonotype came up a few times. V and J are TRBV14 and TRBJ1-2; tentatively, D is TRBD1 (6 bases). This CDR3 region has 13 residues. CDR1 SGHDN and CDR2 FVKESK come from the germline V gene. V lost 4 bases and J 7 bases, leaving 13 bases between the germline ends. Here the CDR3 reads CASSPRTEAGYTF. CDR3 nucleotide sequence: TGTGCCAGCAGCCCAAGGACAGAAGCTGGCTACACCTTC.

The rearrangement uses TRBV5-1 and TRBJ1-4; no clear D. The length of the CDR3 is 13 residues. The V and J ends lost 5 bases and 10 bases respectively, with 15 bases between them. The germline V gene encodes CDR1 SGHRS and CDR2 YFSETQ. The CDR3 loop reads CASSPDTPGKLFF. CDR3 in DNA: TGCGCCAGCAGTCCCGACACACCGGGAAAACTGTTTTTT.

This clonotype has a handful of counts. The CDR3 sequence: CASSARGASYGYTF. CDR3 bases: TGTGCCAGCAGTGCCCGGGGGGCTTCCTATGGCTACACCTTC. The chain carries TRBV6-1 and TRBJ1-2, with D perhaps matching TRBD1 (6 bases). Between the trimmed V and J ends, which lost 4 bases and 4 bases, there was a span of 13 bases. This CDR3 spans 14 amino acids. CDR1 MNHNS and CDR2 SASEGT come from the germline V gene.

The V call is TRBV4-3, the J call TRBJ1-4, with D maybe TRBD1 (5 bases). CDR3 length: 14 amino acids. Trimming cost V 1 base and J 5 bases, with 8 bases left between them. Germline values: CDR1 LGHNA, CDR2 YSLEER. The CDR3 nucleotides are TGCGCCAGCAGCCAAGGACAGCAGAATGAAAAACTGTTTTTT. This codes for CASSQGQQNEKLFF.

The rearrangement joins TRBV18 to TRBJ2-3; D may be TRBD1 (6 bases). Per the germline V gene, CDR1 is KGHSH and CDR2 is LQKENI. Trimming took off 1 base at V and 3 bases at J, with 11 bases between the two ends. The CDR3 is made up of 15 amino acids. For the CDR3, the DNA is TGTGCCAGCTCACCACAGGGGGTTTTGACAGATACGCAGTATTTT. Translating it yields CASSPQGVLTDTQYF.

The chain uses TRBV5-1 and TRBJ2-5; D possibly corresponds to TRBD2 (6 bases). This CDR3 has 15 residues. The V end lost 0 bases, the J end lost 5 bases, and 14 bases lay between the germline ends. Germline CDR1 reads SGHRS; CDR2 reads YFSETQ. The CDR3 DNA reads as TGCGCCAGCAGCTTGGCCGCGGGGTTGCTGGAGACCCAGTACTTC. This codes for CASSLAAGLLETQYF. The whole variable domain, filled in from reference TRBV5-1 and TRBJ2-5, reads KAGVTQTPRYLIKTRGQQVTLSCSPISGHRSVSWYQQTPGQGLQFLFEYFSETQRNKGNFPGRFSGRQFSNSRSEMNVSTLELGDSALYLCASSLAAGLLETQYFGPGTRLLVL.

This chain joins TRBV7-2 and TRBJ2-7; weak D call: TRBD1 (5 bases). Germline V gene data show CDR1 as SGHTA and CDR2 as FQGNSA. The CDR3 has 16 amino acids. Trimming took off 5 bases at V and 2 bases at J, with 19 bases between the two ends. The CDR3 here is CASSRQGRLSTYEQYF. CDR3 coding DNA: TGTGCCAGCAGCCGCCAGGGCAGGCTTTCTACCTACGAGCAGTACTTC. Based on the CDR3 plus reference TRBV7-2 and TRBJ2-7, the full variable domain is GAGVSQSPSNKVTEKGKDVELRCDPISGHTALYWYRQSLGQGLEFLIYFQGNSAPDKSGLPSDRFSAERTGGSVSTLTIQRTQQEDSAVYLCASSRQGRLSTYEQYFGPGTRLTVT.

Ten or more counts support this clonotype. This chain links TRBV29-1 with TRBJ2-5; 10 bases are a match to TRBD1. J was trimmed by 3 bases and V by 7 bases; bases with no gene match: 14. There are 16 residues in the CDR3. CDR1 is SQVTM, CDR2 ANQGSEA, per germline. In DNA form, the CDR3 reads TGCAGCGCCATCCGGGACAGGGGTTGGGAGAAAGAGACCCAGTACTTC. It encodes CSAIRDRGWEKETQYF.

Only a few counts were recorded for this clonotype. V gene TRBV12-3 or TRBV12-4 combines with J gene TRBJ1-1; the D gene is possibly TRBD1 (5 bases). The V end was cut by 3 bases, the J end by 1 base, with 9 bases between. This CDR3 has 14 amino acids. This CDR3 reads CASSFRVKNTEAFF. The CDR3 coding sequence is TGTGCCAGCAGTTTCAGGGTCAAGAACACTGAAGCTTTCTTT.

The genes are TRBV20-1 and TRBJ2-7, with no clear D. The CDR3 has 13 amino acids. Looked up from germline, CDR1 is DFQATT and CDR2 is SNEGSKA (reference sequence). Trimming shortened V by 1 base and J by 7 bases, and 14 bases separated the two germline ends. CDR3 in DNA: TGCAGTGCTAGAGTGTATACTCTCGGAGAGCAGTACTTC. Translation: CSARVYTLGEQYF.

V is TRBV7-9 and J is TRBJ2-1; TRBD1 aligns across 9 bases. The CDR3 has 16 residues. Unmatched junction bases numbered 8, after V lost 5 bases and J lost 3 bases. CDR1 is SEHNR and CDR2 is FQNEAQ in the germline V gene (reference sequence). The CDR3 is CASSGGTGKGYNEQFF. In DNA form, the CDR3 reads TGTGCCAGCAGCGGGGGGACAGGGAAGGGCTACAATGAGCAGTTCTTC.

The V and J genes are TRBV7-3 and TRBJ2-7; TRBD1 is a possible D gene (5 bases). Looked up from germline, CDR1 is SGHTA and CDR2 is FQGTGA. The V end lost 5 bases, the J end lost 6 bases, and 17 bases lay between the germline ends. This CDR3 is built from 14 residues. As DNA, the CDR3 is TGTGCCAGCAGCCAAACCGGGCAGGGATCCGAGCAGTACTTC. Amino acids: CASSQTGQGSEQYF.

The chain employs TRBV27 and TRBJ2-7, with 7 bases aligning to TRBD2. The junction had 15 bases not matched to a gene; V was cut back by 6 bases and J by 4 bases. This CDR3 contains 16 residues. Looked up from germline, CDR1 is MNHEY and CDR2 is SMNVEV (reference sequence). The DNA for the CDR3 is TGTGCCAGCAGCCTAACCGACGGACTAGGAGGATACGAGCAGTACTTC. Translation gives CASSLTDGLGGYEQYF.

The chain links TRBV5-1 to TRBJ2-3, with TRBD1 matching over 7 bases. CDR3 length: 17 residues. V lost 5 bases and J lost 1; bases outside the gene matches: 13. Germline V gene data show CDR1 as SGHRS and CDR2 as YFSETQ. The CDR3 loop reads CASRRGQGGFGTDTQYF. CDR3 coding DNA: TGCGCCAGCAGGAGGGGTCAAGGGGGCTTCGGCACAGATACGCAGTATTTT.

The CDR3 bases are TGCAGTGCTCACCCCATCCTAGCGAATGAGCAGTTCTTC. It is translated as CSAHPILANEQFF. The V gene is TRBV20-1, the J gene TRBJ2-1; possible D gene TRBD2, 6 bases. The CDR3 spans 13 residues. V lost 5 bases to trimming and J lost 7 bases, with 15 bases between them. Germline V gene lookup returns CDR1 DFQATT and CDR2 SNEGSKA (reference sequence).

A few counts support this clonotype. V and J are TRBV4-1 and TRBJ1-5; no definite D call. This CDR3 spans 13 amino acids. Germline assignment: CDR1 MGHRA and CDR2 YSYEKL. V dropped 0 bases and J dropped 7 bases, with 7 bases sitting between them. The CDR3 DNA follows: TGCGCCAGCAGCCAAGAGACGAGACAGCCCCAGCATTTT. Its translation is CASSQETRQPQHF.

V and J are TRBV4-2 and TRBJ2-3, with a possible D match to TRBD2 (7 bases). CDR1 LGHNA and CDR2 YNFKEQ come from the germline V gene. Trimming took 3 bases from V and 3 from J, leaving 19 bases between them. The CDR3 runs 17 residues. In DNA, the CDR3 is TGTGCCAGCAGCCAGTCAAGGGGGGGGGCCTTTACAGATACGCAGTATTTT. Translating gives CASSQSRGGAFTDTQYF.

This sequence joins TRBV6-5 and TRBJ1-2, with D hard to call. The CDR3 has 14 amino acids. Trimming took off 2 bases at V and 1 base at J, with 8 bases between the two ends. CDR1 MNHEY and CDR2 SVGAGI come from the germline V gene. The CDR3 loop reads CASSYGRINYGYTF. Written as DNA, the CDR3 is TGTGCCAGCAGTTACGGACGGATTAACTATGGCTACACCTTC.

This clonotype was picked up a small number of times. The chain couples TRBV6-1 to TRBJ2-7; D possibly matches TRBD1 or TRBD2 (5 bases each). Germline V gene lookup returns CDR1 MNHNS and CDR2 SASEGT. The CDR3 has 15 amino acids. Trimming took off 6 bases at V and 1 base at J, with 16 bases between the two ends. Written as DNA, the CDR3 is TGTGCCAGCAGAAAACGAGGGGCGGTATCCTACGAGCAGTACTTC. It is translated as CASRKRGAVSYEQYF.

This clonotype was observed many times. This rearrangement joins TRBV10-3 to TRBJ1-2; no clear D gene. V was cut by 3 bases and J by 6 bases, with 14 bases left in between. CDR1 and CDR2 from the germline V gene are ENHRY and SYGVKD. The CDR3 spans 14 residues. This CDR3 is CAISELAQEDGYTF. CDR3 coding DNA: TGTGCCATCAGTGAATTGGCTCAGGAGGATGGCTACACCTTC.

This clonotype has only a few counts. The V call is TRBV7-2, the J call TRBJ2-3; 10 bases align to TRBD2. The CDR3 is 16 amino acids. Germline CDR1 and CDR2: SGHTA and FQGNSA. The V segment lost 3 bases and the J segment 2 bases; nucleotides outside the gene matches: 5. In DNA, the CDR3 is TGTGCCAGCAGCTTGGGACTAGCGCAGATCACAGATACGCAGTATTTT. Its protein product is CASSLGLAQITDTQYF. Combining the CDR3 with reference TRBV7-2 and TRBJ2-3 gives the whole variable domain GAGVSQSPSNKVTEKGKDVELRCDPISGHTALYWYRQSLGQGLEFLIYFQGNSAPDKSGLPSDRFSAERTGGSVSTLTIQRTQQEDSAVYLCASSLGLAQITDTQYFGPGTRLTVL.

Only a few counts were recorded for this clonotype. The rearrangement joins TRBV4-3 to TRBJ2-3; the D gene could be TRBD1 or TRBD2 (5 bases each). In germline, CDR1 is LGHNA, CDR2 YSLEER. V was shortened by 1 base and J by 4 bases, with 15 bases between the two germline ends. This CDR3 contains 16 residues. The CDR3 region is CASSQARFLGADTQYF. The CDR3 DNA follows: TGCGCCAGCAGCCAAGCGCGGTTTCTGGGGGCAGATACGCAGTATTTT.

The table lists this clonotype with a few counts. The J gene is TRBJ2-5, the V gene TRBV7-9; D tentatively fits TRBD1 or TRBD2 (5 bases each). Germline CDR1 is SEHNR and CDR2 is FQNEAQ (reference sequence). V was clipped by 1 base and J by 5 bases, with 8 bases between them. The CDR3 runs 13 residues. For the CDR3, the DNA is TGTGCCAGCAGCTTAGTGGGACCGGAGACCCAGTACTTC. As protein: CASSLVGPETQYF.

The DNA for the CDR3 is TGCGCCAGCAGCCAAGTCTACGGTGCGGGGGGGCCAGGCCAAGAGACCCAGTACTTC. Residues: CASSQVYGAGGPGQETQYF. The chain combines TRBV4-3 with TRBJ2-5; TRBD2 agrees at 9 bases. The length of the CDR3 is 19 residues. Losses at the gene ends were 1 base for V and 1 base for J; bases not matched to a gene: 13. Germline-derived CDR1 and CDR2 are LGHNA and YSLEER.

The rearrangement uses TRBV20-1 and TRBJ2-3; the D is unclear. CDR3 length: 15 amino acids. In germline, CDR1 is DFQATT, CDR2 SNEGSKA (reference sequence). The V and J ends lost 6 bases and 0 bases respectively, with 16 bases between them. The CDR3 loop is CSAPSKIRSTDTQYF. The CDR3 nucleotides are TGCAGTGCACCCTCGAAAATCCGTAGCACAGATACGCAGTATTTT.

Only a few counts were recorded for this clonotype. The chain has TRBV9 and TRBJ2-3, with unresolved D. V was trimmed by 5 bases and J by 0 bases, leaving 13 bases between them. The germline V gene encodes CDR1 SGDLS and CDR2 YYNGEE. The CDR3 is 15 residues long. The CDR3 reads CASSLRVGSTDTQYF. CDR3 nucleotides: TGTGCCAGCAGTCTAAGAGTGGGGAGCACAGATACGCAGTATTTT. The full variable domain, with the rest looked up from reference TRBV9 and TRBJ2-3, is DSGVTQTPKHLITATGQRVTLRCSPRSGDLSVYWYQQSLDQGLQFLIQYYNGEERAKGNILERFSAQQFPDLHSELNLSSLELGDSALYFCASSLRVGSTDTQYFGPGTRLTVL.